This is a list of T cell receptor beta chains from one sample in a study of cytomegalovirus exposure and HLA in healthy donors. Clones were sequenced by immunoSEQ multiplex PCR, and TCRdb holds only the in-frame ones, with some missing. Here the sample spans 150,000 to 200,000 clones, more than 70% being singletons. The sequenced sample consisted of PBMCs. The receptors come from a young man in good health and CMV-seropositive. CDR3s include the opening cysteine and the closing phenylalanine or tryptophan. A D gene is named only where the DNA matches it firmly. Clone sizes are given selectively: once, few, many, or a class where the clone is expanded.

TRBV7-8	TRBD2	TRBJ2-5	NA	CASSPTRTSRETQYF	TGTGCCAGCAGCCCTACCCGGACTAGCAGAGAGACCCAGTACTTC
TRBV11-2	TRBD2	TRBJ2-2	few	CASSLLAGDTGELFF	TGTGCCAGCAGCTTACTAGCGGGAGATACCGGGGAGCTGTTTTTT
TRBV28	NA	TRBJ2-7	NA	CASSFGEIGYEQYF	TGTGCCAGCAGTTTCGGGGAGATAGGGTACGAGCAGTACTTC
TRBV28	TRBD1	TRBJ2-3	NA	CASSLTLGQSSTDTQYF	TGTGCCAGCAGTTTAACCCTGGGACAGAGTAGCACAGATACGCAGTATTTT
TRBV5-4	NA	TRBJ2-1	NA	CASSSPLGLPNEQFF	TGTGCCAGCAGCTCCCCACTAGGTTTACCCAATGAGCAGTTCTTC
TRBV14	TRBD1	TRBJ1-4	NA	CASSQEQGPGEKLFF	TGTGCCAGCAGCCAGGAACAGGGGCCAGGAGAAAAACTGTTTTTT
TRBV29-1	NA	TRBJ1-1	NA	CSVVRQDDTEAFF	TGCAGCGTTGTTAGACAGGATGACACTGAAGCTTTCTTT
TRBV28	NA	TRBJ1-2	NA	CASSDPTGPPNYGYTF	TGTGCCAGCAGCGACCCCACAGGACCGCCCAACTATGGCTACACCTTC
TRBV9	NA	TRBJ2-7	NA	CASSDDSAPNEQYF	TGTGCCAGCAGCGACGACTCGGCCCCCAACGAGCAGTACTTC
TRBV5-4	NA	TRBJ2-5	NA	CASSLARERETQYF	TGTGCCAGCAGCTTGGCCCGGGAGCGGGAGACCCAGTACTTC
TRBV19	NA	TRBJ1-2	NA	CASSKDYNYGYTF	TGTGCCAGTAGTAAAGATTATAACTATGGCTACACCTTC
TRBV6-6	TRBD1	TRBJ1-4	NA	CASNPAAGTGAGKLFF	TGTGCCAGCAACCCCGCCGCCGGGACAGGGGCGGGAAAACTGTTTTTT
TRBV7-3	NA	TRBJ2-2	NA	CASSQEGVRELFF	TGTGCCAGCAGTCAAGAGGGGGTCCGGGAGCTGTTTTTT
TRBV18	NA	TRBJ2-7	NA	CASSPGVNYEQYF	TGTGCCAGCTCCCCCGGGGTCAACTACGAGCAGTACTTC
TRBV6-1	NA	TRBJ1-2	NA	CASSPTANYGYTF	TGTGCCAGCAGCCCGACAGCTAACTATGGCTACACCTTC
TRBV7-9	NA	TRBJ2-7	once	CASSYSGEGYEQYF	TGTGCCAGCAGCTATTCAGGCGAAGGTTACGAGCAGTACTTC
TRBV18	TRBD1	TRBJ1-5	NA	CASSLRGQHTDQPQHF	TGTGCCAGCTCACTGAGGGGGCAGCATACCGATCAGCCCCAGCATTTT
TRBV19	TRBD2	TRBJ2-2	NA	CASSIASGGANTGELFF	TGTGCCAGTAGTATTGCTAGCGGGGGGGCGAACACCGGGGAGCTGTTTTTT
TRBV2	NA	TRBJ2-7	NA	CASTQPGASEQYF	TGTGCCAGCACACAGCCAGGGGCGAGCGAGCAGTACTTC
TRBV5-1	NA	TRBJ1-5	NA	CASSLAGNENQPQHF	TGCGCCAGCAGCTTGGCGGGGAACGAAAATCAGCCCCAGCATTTT
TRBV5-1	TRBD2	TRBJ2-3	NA	CASSRRLAGGQEDVDTQYF	TGCGCCAGCAGCCGGAGACTAGCGGGGGGCCAGGAAGATGTAGATACGCAGTATTTT
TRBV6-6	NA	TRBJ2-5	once	CASSYTRAKETQYF	TGTGCCAGCAGTTACACCAGGGCTAAAGAGACCCAGTACTTC
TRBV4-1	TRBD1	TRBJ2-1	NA	CASNPGQGVDEQFF	TGCGCCAGCAACCCGGGACAGGGAGTAGATGAGCAGTTCTTC
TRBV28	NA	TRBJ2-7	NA	CASSLRGEASSYEQYF	TGTGCCAGCAGTTTACGAGGGGAGGCAAGCTCCTACGAGCAGTACTTC
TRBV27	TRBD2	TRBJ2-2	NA	CASSLTSGRPGELFF	TGTGCCAGCAGTTTGACTAGCGGGAGGCCCGGGGAGCTGTTTTTT
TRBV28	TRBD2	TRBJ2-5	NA	CASSLVAGEGETQYF	TGTGCCAGCAGTTTGGTAGCGGGAGAGGGAGAGACCCAGTACTTC
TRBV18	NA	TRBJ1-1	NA	CASSERLNTEAFF	TGTGCCAGCTCAGAGAGGCTGAACACTGAAGCTTTCTTT
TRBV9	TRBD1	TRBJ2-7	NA	CASSVEGQGNEQYF	TGTGCCAGCAGCGTAGAAGGACAGGGAAACGAGCAGTACTTC
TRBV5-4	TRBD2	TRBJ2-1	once	CASSLGGLAGSYNEQFF	TGTGCCAGCAGCTTGGGTGGACTAGCGGGTTCCTACAATGAGCAGTTCTTC
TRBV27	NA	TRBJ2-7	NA	CASRGLDSYEQYF	TGTGCCAGCAGGGGACTGGACTCCTACGAGCAGTACTTC
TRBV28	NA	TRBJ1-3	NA	CASSLRNGRNTIYF	TGTGCCAGCAGTTTACGGAACGGGAGAAACACCATATATTTT
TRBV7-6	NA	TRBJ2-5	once	CASSSGRRRGRAETQYF	TGTGCCAGCAGCTCAGGGCGCCGTAGAGGTCGCGCCGAGACCCAGTACTTC
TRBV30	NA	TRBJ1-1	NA	CAWCRGNTEAFF	TGTGCCTGGTGCAGGGGGAACACTGAAGCTTTCTTT
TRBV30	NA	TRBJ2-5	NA	CAWSVEGGGQETQYF	TGTGCCTGGAGTGTAGAGGGAGGAGGGCAAGAGACCCAGTACTTC
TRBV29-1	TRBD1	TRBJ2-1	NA	CSTPAGGNEQFF	TGCAGCACCCCGGCAGGGGGCAATGAGCAGTTCTTC
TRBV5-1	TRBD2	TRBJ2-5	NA	CASSLVAGAGETQYF	TGCGCCAGCAGCTTAGTAGCGGGAGCTGGGGAGACCCAGTACTTC
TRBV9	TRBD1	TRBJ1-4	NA	CASSVGDREGEKLFF	TGTGCCAGCAGCGTAGGGGACAGGGAAGGTGAAAAACTGTTTTTT
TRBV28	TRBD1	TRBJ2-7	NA	CASSLVGTGANEQYF	TGTGCCAGCAGTTTGGTCGGGACAGGGGCTAACGAGCAGTACTTC
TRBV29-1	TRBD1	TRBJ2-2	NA	CSVSGTGITGELFF	TGCAGCGTCTCCGGGACAGGGATCACCGGGGAGCTGTTTTTT
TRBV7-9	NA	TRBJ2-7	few	CASSPPRETTYEQYF	TGTGCCAGCAGCCCGCCAAGGGAGACTACCTACGAGCAGTACTTC
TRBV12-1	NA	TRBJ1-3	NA	CASRLYDDRDERNTIYF	TGTGCCAGCAGATTATACGATGACAGGGACGAGAGAAACACCATATATTTT
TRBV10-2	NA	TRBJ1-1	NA	CASSRNTEAFF	TGCGCCAGCAGCCGGAACACTGAAGCTTTCTTT
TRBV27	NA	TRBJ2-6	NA	CASSLVSGANVLTF	TGTGCCAGCAGCCTTGTCTCTGGGGCCAACGTCCTGACTTTC
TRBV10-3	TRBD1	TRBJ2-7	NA	CAISDPTTGTGLYEQYF	TGTGCCATCAGCGATCCCACGACCGGGACAGGCCTCTACGAGCAGTACTTC
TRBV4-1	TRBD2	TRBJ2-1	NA	CASSLGLARRAYNEQFF	TGCGCCAGCAGCTTGGGACTAGCGAGGAGGGCCTACAATGAGCAGTTCTTC
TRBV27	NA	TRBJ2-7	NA	CASREGRNEQYF	TGTGCCAGCAGGGAGGGAAGGAACGAGCAGTACTTC
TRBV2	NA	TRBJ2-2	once	CASSQKGSSDHTGELFF	TGTGCCAGCAGTCAAAAAGGGAGTAGTGACCACACCGGGGAGCTGTTTTTT
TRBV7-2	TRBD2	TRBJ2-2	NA	CASSPGLAGTGELFF	TGTGCCAGCAGCCCCGGCCTAGCGGGAACCGGGGAGCTGTTTTTT
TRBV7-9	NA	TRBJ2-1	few	CASSLGLIGSYNEQFF	TGTGCCAGCAGCTTAGGACTAATAGGGTCCTACAATGAGCAGTTCTTC
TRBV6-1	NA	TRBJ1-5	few	CAITNREGNQPQHF	TGTGCCATCACCAACAGGGAGGGAAATCAGCCCCAGCATTTT
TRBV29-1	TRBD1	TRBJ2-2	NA	CSVGGHRGQLNTGELFF	TGCAGCGTTGGGGGTCACAGGGGGCAGCTGAACACCGGGGAGCTGTTTTTT
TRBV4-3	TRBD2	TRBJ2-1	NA	CASSQDLASGGYNEQFF	TGCGCCAGCAGCCAAGATCTCGCTAGCGGGGGGTACAATGAGCAGTTCTTC
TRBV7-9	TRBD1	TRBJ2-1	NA	CASSPGQGKANEQFF	TGTGCCAGCAGCCCCGGACAGGGGAAGGCCAATGAGCAGTTCTTC